This TCR beta chain was observed in a study of T-cell memory formation after mild COVID-19. General study results and limits: Pre-infection memory carried some responding clones, suggesting that cross-reactive memory joined.

This clonotype was detected a few times. What it binds is not known. TCRdb ran MiXCR on the 5' RACE reads and lists one entry per CDR3 protein. The profile covers about 290,000 distinct CDR3 sequences, with approximately 16% appearing a single time and 20% to 25% taken by the ten largest. Germline assignment: CDR1 SGHRS and CDR2 YFSETQ. The junction had 3 bases not matched to a gene; V was cut back by 0 bases and J by 3 bases. The CDR3 spans 15 residues. The sequence was obtained from a man younger than 35 who had mild COVID-19 (a few samples of this study predate the infection). Cell type and time point are not known. The material sequenced was PBMCs or a T cell subset sorted from them (not recorded which). The gene calls are TRBV5-1 and TRBJ1-2, with 9 bases that match TRBD1. CDR3 protein: CASSLDGQGYYGYTF. CDR3 nucleotide sequence: TGCGCCAGCAGCTTGGACGGACAGGGGTACTATGGCTACACCTTC. Complete variable domain (other parts from reference TRBV5-1 and TRBJ1-2): KAGVTQTPRYLIKTRGQQVTLSCSPISGHRSVSWYQQTPGQGLQFLFEYFSETQRNKGNFPGRFSGRQFSNSRSEMNVSTLELGDSALYLCASSLDGQGYYGYTFGSGTRLTVV.